The 2 T cell receptor beta chains given below trace back to one sample, sequenced in a study of blood T cells in healthy people across ages. Next came a second PCR, run for roughly 6 to 11 cycles, which used a sample-barcoded 5' primer along with a J-beta primer mix. TCRdb re-derived calls from the 5' RACE reads in MiXCR, one entry per CDR3 protein. The sample has a few hundred thousand distinct CDR3 sequences, over 25% seen once. The data also belong to a second study, concerning T cells of mothers and their children.

Specimen: blood. The source is a boy under 10 years old in good health.

This clonotype was seen only a few times. The rearrangement links TRBV12-3 or TRBV12-4 to TRBJ2-1; 10 positions match TRBD2. The V gene end was trimmed by 1 base and the J gene end by 7 bases; junction bases not matched to a gene: 10. There are 17 residues in the CDR3. CDR3 sequence (DNA): TGTGCCAGCAGTTTAGGGAGCGGGAGGGCCCTGGGGAATGAGCAGTTCTTC. This translates into CASSLGSGRALGNEQFF.

The chain recombines TRBV20-1 with TRBJ2-1, with TRBD2 matching over 7 bases. CDR1 is DFQATT and CDR2 is SNEGSKA in the germline V gene (reference sequence). The CDR3 runs to 14 residues. The trim removed 5 bases at V and 3 bases at J, leaving 7 bases unmatched. DNA for the CDR3: TGCAGTGCTGGCGCGCCTAGCGGCTACAATGAGCAGTTCTTC. It codes for CSAGAPSGYNEQFF.